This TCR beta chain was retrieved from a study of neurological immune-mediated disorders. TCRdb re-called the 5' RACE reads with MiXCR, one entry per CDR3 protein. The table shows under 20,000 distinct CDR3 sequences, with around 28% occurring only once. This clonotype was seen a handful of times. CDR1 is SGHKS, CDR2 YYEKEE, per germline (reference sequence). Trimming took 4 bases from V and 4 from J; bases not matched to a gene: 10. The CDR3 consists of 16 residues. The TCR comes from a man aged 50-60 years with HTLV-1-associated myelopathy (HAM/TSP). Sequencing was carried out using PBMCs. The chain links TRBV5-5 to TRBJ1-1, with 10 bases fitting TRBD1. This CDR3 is CASSARQGASGTEAFF. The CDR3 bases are TGTGCCAGCAGCGCGCGACAGGGGGCGAGCGGCACTGAAGCTTTCTTT.